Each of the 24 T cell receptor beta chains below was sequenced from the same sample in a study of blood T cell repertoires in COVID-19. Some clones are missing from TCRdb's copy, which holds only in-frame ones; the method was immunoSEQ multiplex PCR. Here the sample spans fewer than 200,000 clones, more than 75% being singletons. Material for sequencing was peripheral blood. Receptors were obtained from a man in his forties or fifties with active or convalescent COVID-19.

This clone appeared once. CDR3 in DNA: TGTGCCAGCAGTGAAAGGGCAGGGGAATACAATGAGCAGTTCTTC. This encodes CASSERAGEYNEQFF. The rearrangement uses TRBV2 and TRBJ2-1; a possible D gene is TRBD1 (6 bases). Looked up from germline, CDR1 is SNHLY and CDR2 is FYNNEI. V was pared by 2 bases and J by 4 bases, with 12 bases between. The CDR3 covers 15 residues.

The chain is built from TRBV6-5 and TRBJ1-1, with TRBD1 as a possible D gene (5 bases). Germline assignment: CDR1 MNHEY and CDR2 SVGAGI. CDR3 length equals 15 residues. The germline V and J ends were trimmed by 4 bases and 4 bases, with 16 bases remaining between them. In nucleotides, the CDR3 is TGTGCCAGCAGTTCCGCAACTTTGGGGGGCACTGAAGCTTTCTTT. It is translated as CASSSATLGGTEAFF.

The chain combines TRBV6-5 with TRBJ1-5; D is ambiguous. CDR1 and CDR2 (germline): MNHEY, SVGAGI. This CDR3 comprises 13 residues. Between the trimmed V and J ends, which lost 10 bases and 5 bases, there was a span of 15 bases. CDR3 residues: CATHPNGDQPQHF. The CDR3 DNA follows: TGTGCCACCCACCCTAACGGGGATCAGCCCCAGCATTTT.

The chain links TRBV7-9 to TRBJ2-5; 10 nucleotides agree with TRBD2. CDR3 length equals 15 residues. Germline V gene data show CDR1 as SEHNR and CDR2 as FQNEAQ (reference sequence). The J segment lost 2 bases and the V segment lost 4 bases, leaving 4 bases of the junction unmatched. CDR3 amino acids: CASSYLAGGQETQYF. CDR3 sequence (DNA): TGTGCCAGCAGCTATTTAGCGGGGGGACAAGAGACCCAGTACTTC.

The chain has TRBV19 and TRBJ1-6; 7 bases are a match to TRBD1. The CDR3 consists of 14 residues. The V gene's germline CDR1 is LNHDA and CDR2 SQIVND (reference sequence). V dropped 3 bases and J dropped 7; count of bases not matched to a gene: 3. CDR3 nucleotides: TGTGCCAGTAGTATCGGGACAGTCAATTCACCCCTCCACTTT. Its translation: CASSIGTVNSPLHF.

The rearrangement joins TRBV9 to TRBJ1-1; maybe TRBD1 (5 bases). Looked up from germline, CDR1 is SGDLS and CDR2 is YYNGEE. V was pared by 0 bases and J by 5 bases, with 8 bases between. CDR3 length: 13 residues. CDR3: CASSVEEGTEAFF. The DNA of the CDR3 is TGTGCCAGCAGCGTAGAGGAGGGGACTGAAGCTTTCTTT.

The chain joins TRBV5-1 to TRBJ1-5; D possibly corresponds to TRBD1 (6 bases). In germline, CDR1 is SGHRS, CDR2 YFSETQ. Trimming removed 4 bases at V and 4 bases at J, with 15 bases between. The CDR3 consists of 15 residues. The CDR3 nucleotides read TGCGCCAGCAGCCCTCAGACAGGACCAAATCAGCCCCAGCATTTT. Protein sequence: CASSPQTGPNQPQHF.

The CDR3 loop reads CATGVSNYGYTF. Written as DNA, the CDR3 is TGTGCCACAGGGGTTTCTAACTATGGCTACACCTTC. The rearrangement links TRBV6-6 to TRBJ1-2; TRBD1 is a possible D gene (6 bases). This CDR3 comprises 12 residues. V shed 10 bases and J shed 0 bases, with 9 bases lying between them. From germline, CDR1 is MNHNY and CDR2 SVGAGI (reference sequence).

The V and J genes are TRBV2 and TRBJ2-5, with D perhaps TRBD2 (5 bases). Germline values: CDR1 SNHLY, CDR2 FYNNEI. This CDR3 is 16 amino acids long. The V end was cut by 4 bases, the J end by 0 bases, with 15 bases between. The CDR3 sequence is CASSGLASLNQETQYF. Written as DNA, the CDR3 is TGTGCCAGCAGTGGGCTAGCTAGCCTCAACCAAGAGACCCAGTACTTC.

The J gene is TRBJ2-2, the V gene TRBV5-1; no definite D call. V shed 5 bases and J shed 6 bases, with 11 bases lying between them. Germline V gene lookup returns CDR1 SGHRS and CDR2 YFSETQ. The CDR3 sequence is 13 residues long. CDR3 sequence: CASSRFSPGELFF. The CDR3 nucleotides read TGCGCCAGCAGTAGATTTAGCCCCGGGGAGCTGTTTTTT.

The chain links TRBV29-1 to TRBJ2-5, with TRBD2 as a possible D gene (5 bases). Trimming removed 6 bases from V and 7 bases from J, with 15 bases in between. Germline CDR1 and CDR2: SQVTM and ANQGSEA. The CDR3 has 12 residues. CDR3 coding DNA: TGCAGCGTCGATGGACTTCAATGGACCCAGTACTTC. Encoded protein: CSVDGLQWTQYF.

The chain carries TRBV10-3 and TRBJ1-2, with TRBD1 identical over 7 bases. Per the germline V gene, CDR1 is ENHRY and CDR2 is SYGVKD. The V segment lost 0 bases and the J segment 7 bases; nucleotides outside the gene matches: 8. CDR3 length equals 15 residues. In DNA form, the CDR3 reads TGTGCCATCAGTGAGTCGACAGGGTCTGGATCTGGCTACACCTTC. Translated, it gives CAISESTGSGSGYTF.

The CDR3 DNA follows: TGTGCCAGCAGTCCGGGGGACGAAAAACTGTTTTTT. It yields the protein CASSPGDEKLFF. The chain combines TRBV6-5 with TRBJ1-4; D may be TRBD1 (5 bases). This CDR3 has 12 amino acids. Germline V gene lookup returns CDR1 MNHEY and CDR2 SVGAGI. Trimming stripped 5 bases from V and 8 bases from J, with 9 bases between.

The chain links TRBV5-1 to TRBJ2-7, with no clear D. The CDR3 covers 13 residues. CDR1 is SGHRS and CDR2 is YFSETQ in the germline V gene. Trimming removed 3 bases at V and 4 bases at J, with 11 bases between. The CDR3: CASSSLPVYEQYF. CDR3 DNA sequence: TGCGCCAGCAGCTCTCTTCCGGTTTACGAGCAGTACTTC.

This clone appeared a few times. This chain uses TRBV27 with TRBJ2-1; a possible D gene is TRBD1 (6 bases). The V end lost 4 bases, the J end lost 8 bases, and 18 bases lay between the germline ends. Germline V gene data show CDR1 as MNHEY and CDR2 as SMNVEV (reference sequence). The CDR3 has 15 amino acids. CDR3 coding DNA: TGTGCCAGCAGTTCCCTAACAGGGAAATACCATGAGCAGTTCTTC. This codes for CASSSLTGKYHEQFF.

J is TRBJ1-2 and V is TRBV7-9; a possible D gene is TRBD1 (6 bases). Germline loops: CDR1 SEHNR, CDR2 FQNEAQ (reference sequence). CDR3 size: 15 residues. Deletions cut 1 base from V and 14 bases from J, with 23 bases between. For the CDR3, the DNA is TGTGCCAGCAGCTTAGTCCGGGTAGAGGGGGTTCTTAGGACCTTC. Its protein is CASSLVRVEGVLRTF.

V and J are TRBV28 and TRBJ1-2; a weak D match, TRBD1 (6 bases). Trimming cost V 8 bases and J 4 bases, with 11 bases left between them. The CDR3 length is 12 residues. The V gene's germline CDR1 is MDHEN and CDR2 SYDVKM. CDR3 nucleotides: TGTGCCAGCGGCCTAGGGGGCTATGGCTACACCTTC. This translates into CASGLGGYGYTF.

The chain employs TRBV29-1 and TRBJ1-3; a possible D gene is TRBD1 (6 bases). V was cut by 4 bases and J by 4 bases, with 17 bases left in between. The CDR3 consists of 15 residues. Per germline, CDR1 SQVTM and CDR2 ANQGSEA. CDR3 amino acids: CSVASDSRAGNTIYF. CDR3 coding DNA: TGCAGCGTTGCCTCGGACAGTAGGGCCGGAAACACCATATATTTT.

The CDR3 here is CASSPTASNQPQHF. The DNA for the CDR3 is TGTGCCAGCAGCCCGACAGCGAGCAATCAGCCCCAGCATTTT. This sequence joins TRBV2 and TRBJ1-5; perhaps TRBD1 as D (5 bases). This CDR3 is built from 14 residues. In germline, CDR1 is SNHLY, CDR2 FYNNEI. Trimming shortened V by 6 bases and J by 1 base, and 10 bases separated the two germline ends.

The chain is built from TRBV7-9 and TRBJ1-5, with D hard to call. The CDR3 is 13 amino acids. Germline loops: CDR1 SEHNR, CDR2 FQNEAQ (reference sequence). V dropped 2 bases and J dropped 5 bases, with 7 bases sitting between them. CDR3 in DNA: TGTGCCAGCAGCTTAACGAGGGATCAGCCCCAGCATTTT. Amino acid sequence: CASSLTRDQPQHF. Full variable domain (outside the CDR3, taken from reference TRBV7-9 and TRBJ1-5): DTGVSQNPRHKITKRGQNVTFRCDPISEHNRLYWYRQTLGQGPEFLTYFQNEAQLEKSRLLSDRFSAERPKGSFSTLEIQRTEQGDSAMYLCASSLTRDQPQHFGDGTRLSIL.

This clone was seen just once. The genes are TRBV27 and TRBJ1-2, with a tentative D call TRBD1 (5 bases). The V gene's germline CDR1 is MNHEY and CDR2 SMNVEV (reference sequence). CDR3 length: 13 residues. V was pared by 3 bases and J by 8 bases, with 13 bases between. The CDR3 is CASSLGPGDGYTF. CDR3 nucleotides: TGTGCCAGCAGTTTGGGGCCGGGCGACGGCTACACCTTC.

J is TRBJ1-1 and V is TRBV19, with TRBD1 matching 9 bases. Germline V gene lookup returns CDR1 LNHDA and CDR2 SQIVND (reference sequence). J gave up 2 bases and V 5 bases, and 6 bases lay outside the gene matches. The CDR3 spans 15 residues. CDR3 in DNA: TGTGCCAGTAGTTCCAAGGGACAGGGTAACACTGAAGCTTTCTTT. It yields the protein CASSSKGQGNTEAFF.

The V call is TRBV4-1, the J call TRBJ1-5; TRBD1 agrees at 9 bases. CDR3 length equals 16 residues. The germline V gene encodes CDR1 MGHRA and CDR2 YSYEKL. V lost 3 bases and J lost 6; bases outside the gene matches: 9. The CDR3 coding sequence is TGCGCCAGCAGCCAGAATCCGGACAGGGGAGGTCAGCCCCAGCATTTT. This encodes CASSQNPDRGGQPQHF.

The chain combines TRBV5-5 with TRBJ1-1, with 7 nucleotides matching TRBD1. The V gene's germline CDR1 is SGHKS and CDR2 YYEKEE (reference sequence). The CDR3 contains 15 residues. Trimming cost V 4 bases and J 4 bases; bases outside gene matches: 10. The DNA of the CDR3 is TGTGCCAGCAGCGCCAAACCAGGGGGAGGCACTGAAGCTTTCTTT. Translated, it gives CASSAKPGGGTEAFF.